These 21 T cell receptor beta chains were all obtained from the same sample, sequenced in a study of shared clonotypes between healthy human individuals. Sequencing was performed with immunoSEQ multiplex PCR; in TCRdb, only in-frame clones are kept and a portion is missing. The profile covers 2 million to 2.5 million clones, with roughly 91% appearing a single time and more than 1.5% taken by the ten largest. Positively selected for CCR7, the CD45RO-negative cells used as naive CD8 cells excluded terminally differentiated effector memory CD45RA+ cells. Sequences were obtained from naive CD8+ T cells from PBMCs. The receptors derive from a man aged 18 to 29 in good health. Some clones in this sample may be carry-over from other donors' samples.

For the CDR3, the DNA is TGCGCCAGCAGGGAACGGACTATTGAGCAGTTCTTC. Translation: CASRERTIEQFF. The chain recombines TRBV10-2 with TRBJ2-1; D possibly corresponds to TRBD2 (6 bases). The CDR3 has 12 residues. CDR1 is WSHSY, CDR2 SAAADI, per germline. The V gene lost 6 bases and the J gene lost 9 bases, with 12 bases spanning the gap.

This clone was seen only once. This CDR3 reads CAISEAQGAYPYGQPQHF. The CDR3 DNA is TGTGCCATCAGTGAGGCACAGGGGGCGTACCCTTATGGTCAGCCCCAGCATTTT. The chain employs TRBV10-3 and TRBJ1-5, with TRBD1 identical over 9 bases. The junction had 14 bases not matched to a gene; V was cut back by 2 bases and J by 6 bases. This CDR3 spans 18 amino acids. Germline V gene sequence: CDR1 ENHRY, CDR2 SYGVKD.

The CDR3 sequence is CASSLGFGVQETQYF. The CDR3 nucleotides are TGTGCCAGCAGCTTAGGTTTCGGGGTACAAGAGACCCAGTACTTC. V and J are TRBV7-2 and TRBJ2-5; D may be TRBD2 (5 bases). CDR3 length equals 15 residues. The germline V gene has CDR1 SGHTA and CDR2 FQGNSA. Trimming took off 1 base at V and 2 bases at J, with 11 bases between the two ends. The entire variable domain, with the rest obtained from reference TRBV7-2 and TRBJ2-5, is as follows: GAGVSQSPSNKVTEKGKDVELRCDPISGHTALYWYRQSLGQGLEFLIYFQGNSAPDKSGLPSDRFSAERTGGSVSTLTIQRTQQEDSAVYLCASSLGFGVQETQYFGPGTRLLVL.

The chain has TRBV11-3 and TRBJ1-1; D unclear. The germline V gene has CDR1 SGHNT and CDR2 YENEEA. The CDR3 covers 13 residues. Deletions cut 0 bases from V and 2 bases from J, with 4 bases between. For the CDR3, the DNA is TGTGCCAGCAGCTTAGAGGCCAACACTGAAGCTTTCTTT. Translating gives CASSLEANTEAFF.

The genes are TRBV7-9 and TRBJ2-3, with D perhaps matching TRBD1 (6 bases). Germline V lookup: CDR1 SEHNR, CDR2 FQNEAQ (reference sequence). V lost 5 bases to trimming and J lost 0 bases, with 15 bases between them. CDR3 length equals 16 residues. The CDR3 DNA reads as TGTGCCAGCAGCCACGGGGACACGTTAAGCACAGATACGCAGTATTTT. Translation gives CASSHGDTLSTDTQYF.

On this clone: Other DNA sequences of this sample code for an identical CDR3. The V and J genes are TRBV19 and TRBJ2-2, with no clear D. V lost 8 bases, J lost 0 bases, and 7 bases lay in between. The CDR3 is 13 residues long. CDR1 and CDR2 (germline): LNHDA, SQIVND (reference sequence). The CDR3 reads CASRQANTGELFF. In DNA form, the CDR3 reads TGTGCCAGTCGGCAGGCGAACACCGGGGAGCTGTTTTTT.

The V and J genes are TRBV7-9 and TRBJ1-2, with D possibly TRBD1 on 5 matching bases. CDR3 length: 13 residues. Germline V gives CDR1 SEHNR, CDR2 FQNEAQ (reference sequence). V lost 5 bases and J lost 4, with 11 bases in between. CDR3 nucleotide sequence: TGTGCCAGCAGCCCTACGGGGGTCTATGGCTACACCTTC. The encoded protein is CASSPTGVYGYTF. Full variable domain (missing parts from reference TRBV7-9 and TRBJ1-2): DTGVSQNPRHKITKRGQNVTFRCDPISEHNRLYWYRQTLGQGPEFLTYFQNEAQLEKSRLLSDRFSAERPKGSFSTLEIQRTEQGDSAMYLCASSPTGVYGYTFGSGTRLTVV.

The chain links TRBV5-1 to TRBJ2-7; D may be TRBD1 (5 bases). The CDR3 spans 16 residues. Per germline, CDR1 SGHRS and CDR2 YFSETQ. The germline V and J ends were trimmed by 0 bases and 2 bases, with 15 bases remaining between them. The CDR3 DNA is TGCGCCAGCAGCTTGGGGGTGCTGGGGCGACCCTACGAGCAGTACTTC. It translates to CASSLGVLGRPYEQYF.

The chain recombines TRBV6-6 with TRBJ1-2; perhaps TRBD1 as D (5 bases). V was cut by 6 bases and J by 6 bases, with 17 bases left in between. CDR1 and CDR2 from the germline V gene are MNHNY and SVGAGI (reference sequence). The CDR3 is 14 amino acids. CDR3 residues: CASSPPWVGDGYTF. The DNA for the CDR3 is TGTGCCAGCAGCCCACCCTGGGTAGGGGATGGCTACACCTTC.

Concerning this clone itself: Other nucleotide sequences from this sample produce the same CDR3. This chain joins TRBV27 and TRBJ2-7; 8 bases agree with TRBD1. Trimming cost V 5 bases and J 3 bases; bases outside gene matches: 6. CDR3 length: 14 amino acids. CDR1 and CDR2 from the germline V gene are MNHEY and SMNVEV (reference sequence). Here the CDR3 reads CASSPRTGYYEQYF. CDR3 bases: TGTGCCAGCAGTCCCAGGACAGGGTACTACGAGCAGTACTTC.

This clone has just one count. The CDR3 DNA reads as TGTGCCAGCAGGACCGACAGGCAGCCCTACGAGCAGTACTTC. It translates to CASRTDRQPYEQYF. The V and J genes are TRBV7-9 and TRBJ2-7; possibly TRBD1 for D (6 bases). In germline, CDR1 is SEHNR, CDR2 FQNEAQ (reference sequence). Deletions cut 6 bases from V and 2 bases from J, with 14 bases between. The CDR3 is 14 amino acids.

This chain uses TRBV6-5 with TRBJ2-5; D is perhaps TRBD2 (7 bases). Between the trimmed V and J ends, which lost 6 bases and 3 bases, there was a span of 17 bases. Germline assignment: CDR1 MNHEY and CDR2 SVGAGI. CDR3 length equals 15 residues. In DNA form, the CDR3 reads TGTGCCAGCAGCGTTTACTCGGGGGGCGAAGAGACCCAGTACTTC. This sequence encodes CASSVYSGGEETQYF.

The chain carries TRBV27 and TRBJ2-5; 8 positions match TRBD1. Germline V gives CDR1 MNHEY, CDR2 SMNVEV (reference sequence). J lost 2 bases, V lost 5 bases, and 4 bases had no gene match. The CDR3 is 14 amino acids. The DNA of the CDR3 is TGTGCCAGCAGTATTACAGGGGGACAAGAGACCCAGTACTTC. Its protein is CASSITGGQETQYF.

This clone was counted a few times. The chain combines TRBV6-4 with TRBJ1-1, with TRBD1 identical over 7 bases. The CDR3 totals 14 residues. V dropped 6 bases and J dropped 5; count of bases not matched to a gene: 9. CDR1 is MRHNA, CDR2 SNTAGT, per germline. The CDR3 coding sequence is TGTGCCAGCAGAGAGACAGGGACGAGGACTGAAGCTTTCTTT. As protein: CASRETGTRTEAFF.

The chain carries TRBV9 and TRBJ2-5, with D possibly matching TRBD1 (6 bases). CDR1 is SGDLS, CDR2 YYNGEE, per germline. This CDR3 is 13 amino acids long. Trimming removed 4 bases at V and 3 bases at J, with 10 bases between. CDR3 sequence reads: CASSPGQKETQYF. CDR3 nucleotide sequence: TGTGCCAGCAGCCCCGGACAGAAAGAGACCCAGTACTTC.

This rearrangement joins TRBV15 to TRBJ1-1; possible D gene TRBD1, 6 bases. V lost 4 bases, J lost 1 base, and 25 bases lay in between. The CDR3 is made up of 19 amino acids. Per the germline V gene, CDR1 is LNHNV and CDR2 is YYDKDF (reference sequence). The CDR3 sequence: CATSTPNYLTGHQNTEAFF. The CDR3 nucleotides read TGTGCCACCAGCACGCCTAACTACCTTACGGGACATCAGAACACTGAAGCTTTCTTT.

V and J are TRBV9 and TRBJ1-2, with D tentatively TRBD1 (5 bases). This CDR3 is 13 amino acids long. Trimming took 4 bases from V and 4 from J, leaving 11 bases between them. The germline CDR1 and CDR2 sequences are SGDLS and YYNGEE. Written as DNA, the CDR3 is TGTGCCAGCAGCTCCCCAGGGTCCTATGGCTACACCTTC. This codes for CASSSPGSYGYTF.

The V and J genes are TRBV15 and TRBJ1-1, with D possibly matching TRBD1 (5 bases). CDR1 LNHNV and CDR2 YYDKDF come from the germline V gene (reference sequence). The CDR3 is made up of 17 amino acids. V lost 1 base and J lost 7, with 22 bases in between. The CDR3 DNA is TGTGCCACCAGCAGAGGTCTACCACTGAGACAGTCCCATGAAGCTTTCTTT. This codes for CATSRGLPLRQSHEAFF.

The chain couples TRBV15 to TRBJ2-3; 7 bases fit TRBD2. Germline-derived CDR1 and CDR2 are LNHNV and YYDKDF (reference sequence). The V and J ends lost 5 bases and 2 bases, in that order; junction bases with no gene match: 13. The CDR3 length is 17 residues. The CDR3 spells CATSQSWGGTLTDTQYF. CDR3 in DNA: TGTGCCACCAGCCAGAGCTGGGGAGGGACTCTCACAGATACGCAGTATTTT.

As DNA, the CDR3 is TGCGCCAGCAGCGGTGATACAGGCAATTCTGGAAACACCATATATTTT. Translating gives CASSGDTGNSGNTIYF. The gene calls are TRBV5-1 and TRBJ1-3; maybe TRBD1 (5 bases). Trimming stripped 4 bases from V and 1 base from J, with 15 bases between. The CDR3 totals 16 residues. Per germline, CDR1 SGHRS and CDR2 YFSETQ. The whole variable domain, filled in from reference TRBV5-1 and TRBJ1-3, reads KAGVTQTPRYLIKTRGQQVTLSCSPISGHRSVSWYQQTPGQGLQFLFEYFSETQRNKGNFPGRFSGRQFSNSRSEMNVSTLELGDSALYLCASSGDTGNSGNTIYFGEGSWLTVV.

Note on this clone: Different DNA sequences within this sample yield the same CDR3. The chain links TRBV5-1 to TRBJ1-1; weak D call: TRBD1 (6 bases). Germline CDR1 and CDR2: SGHRS and YFSETQ. The CDR3 consists of 13 residues. V shed 2 bases and J shed 4 bases, with 9 bases lying between them. For the CDR3, the DNA is TGCGCCAGCAGCTTAGGGGGAGGCACTGAAGCTTTCTTT. Translated: CASSLGGGTEAFF.